The 14 T cell receptor beta chains below all came from one sample that was sequenced in a study of T cell repertoires in cytomegalovirus infection. These receptors are not linked to any known antigen. TCRdb redid the calling of the reads with MiXCR, one entry per CDR3 protein. The sample contains 750,000 to 950,000 distinct CDR3 sequences, under 35% of which appear only once. The sample consisted of cultured CD8+ T cells from PBMCs, taken from culture after CMV antigen stimulation. These receptors were obtained from a human donor in good health (CMV status not recorded). Some clones in this sample may be carry-over from other donors' samples.

This clonotype showed up just a few times. The J gene is TRBJ1-4, the V gene TRBV15; tentative D call: TRBD1 (5 bases). The CDR3 length is 15 residues. Between the trimmed V and J ends, which lost 0 bases and 4 bases, there was a span of 9 bases. CDR1 is LNHNV and CDR2 is YYDKDF in the germline V gene (reference sequence). DNA of the CDR3: TGTGCCACCAGCAGAGATCGACAGTTTAATGAAAAACTGTTTTTT. Translated, it gives CATSRDRQFNEKLFF.

This chain uses TRBV11-1 with TRBJ2-2; 7 positions agree with TRBD1. The CDR3 sequence is 16 residues long. Germline V gene data show CDR1 as SGHAT and CDR2 as FQDESV (reference sequence). V gave up 4 bases and J gave up 0 bases; unmatched junction bases: 5. The CDR3 here is CASSSGQKPNTGELFF. The CDR3 DNA follows: TGTGCCAGCAGCTCGGGACAGAAACCGAACACCGGGGAGCTGTTTTTT.

J is TRBJ1-3 and V is TRBV7-9, with D uncertain. Trimming stripped 6 bases from V and 0 bases from J, with 3 bases between. This CDR3 is built from 12 residues. Germline lookup yields CDR1 SEHNR and CDR2 FQNEAQ (reference sequence). The CDR3 DNA reads TGTGCCAGCAGGCCCTCTGGAAACACCATATATTTT. It specifies CASRPSGNTIYF.

This chain connects TRBV2 to TRBJ2-1, with D unclear. Germline CDR1 is SNHLY and CDR2 is FYNNEI. This CDR3 comprises 12 residues. The V and J ends lost 4 bases and 6 bases respectively, with 7 bases between them. In nucleotides, the CDR3 is TGTGCCAGCAGTGGGAGCGTCAATGAGCAGTTCTTC. Translating gives CASSGSVNEQFF.

This clonotype was detected only a few times. The rearrangement joins TRBV5-4 to TRBJ2-1, with 7 positions matching TRBD2. The CDR3 is made up of 16 amino acids. Looked up from germline, CDR1 is SGHNT and CDR2 is YYREEE (reference sequence). Trimming removed 6 bases from V and 4 bases from J; junction bases left unmatched: 13. In DNA, the CDR3 is TGTGCCAGCACCGACGTAGGGGAGGGAAGTTACAATGAGCAGTTCTTC. Residues: CASTDVGEGSYNEQFF.

This clonotype was detected many times. V gene TRBV7-9 combines with J gene TRBJ1-1; 7 bases match TRBD1. The CDR3 has 12 amino acids. Looked up from germline, CDR1 is SEHNR and CDR2 is FQNEAQ (reference sequence). The junction had 0 bases not matched to a gene; V was cut back by 1 base and J by 7 bases. CDR3 coding DNA: TGTGCCAGCAGCTTAGACAGGGGTGAAGCTTTCTTT. This sequence encodes CASSLDRGEAFF.

This clonotype was detected ten times or more. V gene TRBV7-2 combines with J gene TRBJ1-5; D remains unclear. The V gene lost 3 bases and the J gene lost 4 bases, with 7 bases spanning the gap. The CDR3 runs 13 residues. Germline V gene sequence: CDR1 SGHTA, CDR2 FQGNSA. The CDR3 is CASSFKSNQPQHF. The CDR3 DNA reads TGTGCCAGCAGCTTTAAGAGTAATCAGCCCCAGCATTTT.

The rearrangement links TRBV24-1 to TRBJ2-1; tentatively, D is TRBD2 (5 bases). Germline CDR1 KGHDR, CDR2 SFDVKD. With 4 bases removed from V and 6 bases from J, the gap between germline ends came to 6 bases. The CDR3 is 12 amino acids. The CDR3 coding sequence is TGTGCCACCAGTGAAGAGGGCAATGAGCAGTTCTTC. It translates to CATSEEGNEQFF.

This chain links TRBV20-1 with TRBJ2-7; 14 nucleotides line up with TRBD2. This CDR3 comprises 18 residues. The V and J ends lost 3 bases and 0 bases, in that order; junction bases with no gene match: 10. Germline CDR1 is DFQATT and CDR2 is SNEGSKA (reference sequence). The chain's CDR3 is CSARPGLAGAPSSYEQYF. DNA of the CDR3: TGCAGTGCTAGGCCGGGACTAGCGGGGGCTCCTAGCTCCTACGAGCAGTACTTC.

This clonotype was seen a handful of times. The rearrangement links TRBV7-8 to TRBJ1-5; no clear D. The CDR3 length is 17 residues. The germline V gene has CDR1 SGHVS and CDR2 FQNEAQ. V dropped 3 bases and J dropped 0 bases, with 15 bases sitting between them. CDR3 DNA sequence: TGTGCCAGCAGCTTTCGAGCGGACTCCTATAGCAATCAGCCCCAGCATTTT. As protein: CASSFRADSYSNQPQHF.

In this sample, this clonotype turned up a few times. The chain carries TRBV12-3 or TRBV12-4 and TRBJ1-2; 8 bases match TRBD1. CDR3 size: 15 residues. The V gene end was trimmed by 6 bases and the J gene end by 6 bases; junction bases not matched to a gene: 12. CDR3 coding DNA: TGTGCCAGCAGGAACAGGGGGTCGTGGGTCGATGGCTACACCTTC. It encodes CASRNRGSWVDGYTF.

This chain uses TRBV19 with TRBJ1-1, with a weak D call TRBD1 (5 bases). The CDR3 spans 12 residues. The germline V gene encodes CDR1 LNHDA and CDR2 SQIVND (reference sequence). Trimming took off 8 bases at V and 6 bases at J, with 13 bases between the two ends. This CDR3 is CASVRGGAEAFF. DNA for the CDR3: TGTGCCAGTGTGCGGGGAGGGGCTGAAGCTTTCTTT.

Turning to this clonotype: Mismatch with germline at one junction end may stem from a read error. This chain uses TRBV12-3 or TRBV12-4 with TRBJ2-2, with D perhaps matching TRBD1 or TRBD2 (5 bases each). The CDR3 covers 14 residues. CDR3 region: CANSFSGTTGELFF. The CDR3, as DNA: TGTGCCAACAGTTTTTCAGGGACCACCGGGGAGCTGTTTTTT.

This rearrangement joins TRBV20-1 to TRBJ1-5; D is possibly TRBD1 (5 bases). The V end was cut by 6 bases, the J end by 2 bases, with 17 bases between. CDR1 DFQATT and CDR2 SNEGSKA come from the germline V gene (reference sequence). There are 15 residues in the CDR3. The CDR3 DNA reads TGCAGTGCCCCGCGCTGGGAAGGGGGCAATCAGCCCCAGCATTTT. This codes for CSAPRWEGGNQPQHF.